The source of this TCR beta chain is a study of cytomegalovirus exposure and HLA in healthy donors. V dropped 10 bases and J dropped 6 bases, with 11 bases sitting between them. CDR1 SGHTA and CDR2 FQGTGA come from the germline V gene. This CDR3 is built from 11 residues. The primer mix had 60 Vbeta and 13 Jbeta primers. Measured with immunoSEQ multiplex PCR; TCRdb has only the in-frame clones, and not every one. The table lists over 150,000 clones, about four fifths of them singletons. The receptor was isolated from a woman in her forties or fifties in good health and CMV-seropositive. Sequencing was done on a sample of PBMCs. The chain recombines TRBV7-3 with TRBJ2-3, with D unclear. The CDR3 DNA follows: TGTGCCACTGGGTCGGGTGATACGCAGTATTTT. Encoded protein: CATGSGDTQYF.